Listed below are T cell receptor beta chains from one sample, sequenced in a study of cytotoxic CD8 clonotypes in ibrutinib-treated CLL. Generated by immunoSEQ multiplex PCR, the TCRdb table keeps only in-frame clones and is missing some. The sample includes a few hundred thousand clones, roughly 79% of them seen just once. The material was PBMCs, obtained before ibrutinib treatment. Receptor source: a human donor with chronic lymphocytic leukemia. CDR3s include the opening cysteine and the closing phenylalanine or tryptophan. D genes are given only for firm matches. Not every row has a clone size; where given, it reads once, few, many or a size class.

length: 17; J: TRBJ2-2; size: NA; V: TRBV15; D: TRBD1; DNA: TGTGCCACCAGCAGAGTCCCCGGGACAGGGTTTACCGGGGAGCTGTTTTTT; CDR3: CATSRVPGTGFTGELFF
length: 11; J: TRBJ1-1; size: NA; V: TRBV20-1; D: NA; DNA: TGCAGTGCTAGCAGGGCCACTGAAGCTTTCTTT; CDR3: CSASRATEAFF
length: 16; J: TRBJ1-5; size: few; V: TRBV19; D: NA; DNA: TGTGCCAGTAGTCCTAGGCTTGGGCAGATTAATCAGCCCCAGCATTTT; CDR3: CASSPRLGQINQPQHF
length: 17; J: TRBJ2-2; size: NA; V: TRBV7-3; D: NA; DNA: TGTGCCAGCAGCCGAATCCGGGGTAGCGGTAGGGGCGGGGAGCTGTTTTTT; CDR3: CASSRIRGSGRGGELFF
length: 16; J: TRBJ2-3; size: once; V: TRBV7-9; D: TRBD2; DNA: TGTGCCAGCAGCTTAGGACAAGCGGGAGGACAAGGTACGCAGTATTTT; CDR3: CASSLGQAGGQGTQYF
length: 15; J: TRBJ2-7; size: NA; V: TRBV2; D: TRBD1; DNA: TGTGCCAGCAGTGACCCTGGACAGGGGGCGGGTGAGCAGTACTTC; CDR3: CASSDPGQGAGEQYF
length: 15; J: TRBJ2-2; size: NA; V: TRBV6-1; D: NA; DNA: TGTGCCAGCAGTGGGACGGGAGAGTCCCCCGGGGAGCTGTTTTTT; CDR3: CASSGTGESPGELFF
length: 15; J: TRBJ2-2; size: NA; V: TRBV7-9; D: TRBD1; DNA: TGTGCCAGCAGCTTATCGGGACAGGCCACCGGGGAGCTGTTTTTT; CDR3: CASSLSGQATGELFF
length: 13; J: TRBJ2-7; size: NA; V: TRBV28; D: NA; DNA: TGTGCCAGCAGTTTTTTGGGGGCTGGCGAGCAGTACTTC; CDR3: CASSFLGAGEQYF
length: 19; J: TRBJ2-7; size: NA; V: TRBV4-2; D: TRBD2; DNA: TGTGCCAGCAGCCATCTCGGGACTAGCGGGAGGTCCCGCTCCTACGAGCAGTACTTC; CDR3: CASSHLGTSGRSRSYEQYF
length: 15; J: TRBJ2-5; size: NA; V: TRBV5-4; D: NA; DNA: TGTGCCAGCAGCTTAGGATCAGGGGCAGGGGAGACCCAGTACTTC; CDR3: CASSLGSGAGETQYF
length: 15; J: TRBJ1-2; size: NA; V: TRBV27; D: TRBD1; DNA: TGTGCCAGCAGTCCGGACAGGGCCAACTCCTATGGCTACACCTTC; CDR3: CASSPDRANSYGYTF
length: 13; J: TRBJ1-2; size: NA; V: TRBV6-5; D: NA; DNA: TGTGCCAGCAGCGCGGGGCGGCACCATGGCTACACCTTC; CDR3: CASSAGRHHGYTF
length: 12; J: TRBJ2-7; size: NA; V: TRBV30; D: TRBD1; DNA: TGTGCCTGGAGGGACAGGGCCGCCGAGCAGTACTTC; CDR3: CAWRDRAAEQYF
length: 11; J: TRBJ1-1; size: NA; V: TRBV7-9; D: TRBD1; DNA: TGTGCCAGCAGCCGGGACAGTGAAGCTTTCTTT; CDR3: CASSRDSEAFF
length: 15; J: TRBJ2-3; size: NA; V: TRBV10-3; D: NA; DNA: TGTGCCATGGGAGGCGCAGGGGGAGAAACAGATACGCAGTATTTT; CDR3: CAMGGAGGETDTQYF
length: 15; J: TRBJ2-2; size: NA; V: TRBV27; D: TRBD1; DNA: TGTGCCAGCAGTTTGGGACAGTACAACACCGGGGAGCTGTTTTTT; CDR3: CASSLGQYNTGELFF
length: 17; J: TRBJ2-3; size: NA; V: TRBV15; D: NA; DNA: TGTGCCACCAGCAGAGAATTCCCCCGGGGCGGAGGGGATACGCAGTATTTT; CDR3: CATSREFPRGGGDTQYF
length: 14; J: TRBJ2-7; size: NA; V: TRBV27; D: TRBD2; DNA: TGTGCCAGCAGTTGGTCTAGCGGGAGCTACGAGCAGTACTTC; CDR3: CASSWSSGSYEQYF
length: 12; J: TRBJ2-4; size: once; V: TRBV5-5; D: NA; DNA: TGTGCCAGCAGCCGGCAGGGGAACATTCAGTACTTC; CDR3: CASSRQGNIQYF
length: 17; J: TRBJ2-7; size: once; V: TRBV5-1; D: TRBD2; DNA: TGCGCCAGCAGCTTGGCCCCCGGGAGCGGGATGGGGTACGAGCAGTACTTC; CDR3: CASSLAPGSGMGYEQYF
length: 15; J: TRBJ2-7; size: NA; V: TRBV27; D: TRBD1; DNA: TGTGCCAGCAGTCCGCGACAGGGAACCTCCTACGAGCAGTACTTC; CDR3: CASSPRQGTSYEQYF
length: 14; J: TRBJ1-5; size: NA; V: TRBV30; D: TRBD1; DNA: TGTGCCCGGAGTGTAAGGGGGCCCCTGGGGCCCCAGCATTTT; CDR3: CARSVRGPLGPQHF
length: 15; J: TRBJ2-7; size: once; V: TRBV5-1; D: TRBD1; DNA: TGCGCCAGCAGCTTGGTACGGACAGGGGGGAACGAGCAGTACTTC; CDR3: CASSLVRTGGNEQYF
length: 16; J: TRBJ2-1; size: once; V: TRBV7-2; D: TRBD2; DNA: TGTGCCAGCAGCTCGCCGGGACTAGCCTACTACAATGAGCAGTTCTTC; CDR3: CASSSPGLAYYNEQFF
length: 14; J: TRBJ1-2; size: NA; V: TRBV6-5; D: TRBD1; DNA: TGTGCCAGCAGTTACGACAGGGACAACTATGGCTACACCTTC; CDR3: CASSYDRDNYGYTF
length: 13; J: TRBJ2-3; size: NA; V: TRBV11-2; D: TRBD1; DNA: TGTGCCAGCAGCTTCCAGGGGGCAGATACGCAGTATTTT; CDR3: CASSFQGADTQYF
length: 16; J: TRBJ2-7; size: once; V: TRBV7-8; D: NA; DNA: TGTGCCAGCAGCTTAGAAGATCTGGGGGCTTTCAACGAGCAGTACTTC; CDR3: CASSLEDLGAFNEQYF
length: 11; J: TRBJ2-1; size: once; V: TRBV6-1; D: NA; DNA: TGTGCCAGCAACTCCTACAATGAGCAGTTCTTC; CDR3: CASNSYNEQFF
length: 13; J: TRBJ2-1; size: once; V: TRBV9; D: NA; DNA: TGTGCCAGCAGCGTAGGTGGGACGGATGAGCAGTTCTTC; CDR3: CASSVGGTDEQFF
length: 15; J: TRBJ2-1; size: few; V: TRBV7-9; D: NA; DNA: TGTGCCAGCAGCTACACAAGTAGCTCCTACAATGAGCAGTTCTTC; CDR3: CASSYTSSSYNEQFF
length: 11; J: TRBJ2-5; size: NA; V: TRBV7-9; D: NA; DNA: TGTGCCAGCAGCTTTCAAGAGACCCAGTACTTC; CDR3: CASSFQETQYF
length: 16; J: TRBJ1-5; size: NA; V: TRBV30; D: NA; DNA: TGTGCCTGGAGTGTTCGGTGGCAGGGCAGCAATCAGCCCCAGCATTTT; CDR3: CAWSVRWQGSNQPQHF
length: 14; J: TRBJ1-5; size: NA; V: TRBV4-1; D: NA; DNA: TGCGCCAGCAGTCACCCGGGGGGCAATCAGCCCCAGCATTTT; CDR3: CASSHPGGNQPQHF
length: 15; J: TRBJ2-2; size: once; V: TRBV6-5; D: NA; DNA: TGTGCCAGCACCGAACAGGGTGTCGACACCGGGGAGCTGTTTTTT; CDR3: CASTEQGVDTGELFF
length: 13; J: TRBJ2-5; size: NA; V: TRBV25-1; D: NA; DNA: TGTGCCAGCAAAAAGGGGCTCCAAGAGACCCAGTACTTC; CDR3: CASKKGLQETQYF
length: 12; J: TRBJ2-1; size: NA; V: TRBV6-5; D: NA; DNA: TGTGCCAGCAGTCTAACTCGGGGTGAGCAGTTCTTC; CDR3: CASSLTRGEQFF
length: 11; J: TRBJ2-7; size: NA; V: TRBV28; D: NA; DNA: TGTGCCAGCAGTTTATATGGGGAGCAGTACTTC; CDR3: CASSLYGEQYF
length: 15; J: TRBJ2-5; size: NA; V: TRBV15; D: TRBD2; DNA: TGTGCCACCAGCATCAGAGCGGGAGTCGAGGAGACCCAGTACTTC; CDR3: CATSIRAGVEETQYF
length: 13; J: TRBJ2-5; size: NA; V: TRBV28; D: TRBD1; DNA: TGTGCCAGCAGGGACAGGGGGCAAGAGACCCAGTACTTC; CDR3: CASRDRGQETQYF
length: 15; J: TRBJ1-1; size: once; V: TRBV6-5; D: NA; DNA: TGTGCCAGCAGCCCCGATTGGGGCGATGACACTGAAGCTTTCTTT; CDR3: CASSPDWGDDTEAFF
length: 13; J: TRBJ1-2; size: NA; V: TRBV30; D: TRBD1; DNA: TGTGCCTGGAGTGTGGAGGGGGCGCGTGGCTACACCTTC; CDR3: CAWSVEGARGYTF
length: 13; J: TRBJ1-2; size: NA; V: TRBV6-6; D: NA; DNA: TGTGCCAGCAGTTCCTTGACCTACTATGGCTACACCTTC; CDR3: CASSSLTYYGYTF
length: 18; J: TRBJ2-5; size: NA; V: TRBV4-3; D: TRBD2; DNA: TGCGCCAGCAGCCAAGAACCCCCGGGGGTAGCGGGAGCAGAGACCCAGTACTTC; CDR3: CASSQEPPGVAGAETQYF
length: 16; J: TRBJ1-4; size: few; V: TRBV6-5; D: NA; DNA: TGTGCCAGCAGTTACTCGAGAGGTCAAGGGGCGGAAAAACTGTTTTTT; CDR3: CASSYSRGQGAEKLFF
length: 14; J: TRBJ1-4; size: NA; V: TRBV6-6; D: NA; DNA: TGTGCCAGCAGCACCCTAGAGGGGGGGGAAAAACTGTTTTTT; CDR3: CASSTLEGGEKLFF
length: 16; J: TRBJ2-3; size: NA; V: TRBV9; D: NA; DNA: TGTGCCAGCAGCGTAGGCGGCTTCTCGGGAACAGATACGCAGTATTTT; CDR3: CASSVGGFSGTDTQYF
length: 14; J: TRBJ2-7; size: NA; V: TRBV5-1; D: TRBD2; DNA: TGCGCCAGCAGAAGAGCGGGAGGGCCCTACGAGCAGTACTTC; CDR3: CASRRAGGPYEQYF
length: 17; J: TRBJ1-1; size: NA; V: TRBV10-3; D: NA; DNA: TGTGCCATCAGTGAGTCAAGGATGGGGGGCGTAGACACTGAAGCTTTCTTT; CDR3: CAISESRMGGVDTEAFF
length: 16; J: TRBJ2-1; size: NA; V: TRBV4-1; D: NA; DNA: TGCGCCAGCAGCCTACAGGTAGATGTGGGGTTGGATGAGCAGTTCTTC; CDR3: CASSLQVDVGLDEQFF
length: 11; J: TRBJ1-1; size: NA; V: TRBV6-5; D: NA; DNA: TGTGCCAGCACCCATCACACTGAAGCTTTCTTT; CDR3: CASTHHTEAFF
length: 13; J: TRBJ1-1; size: once; V: TRBV4-1; D: TRBD1; DNA: TGCGCCAGCAGCCCAAACAGGGGACTTGAAGCTTTCTTT; CDR3: CASSPNRGLEAFF
length: 15; J: TRBJ1-4; size: NA; V: TRBV25-1; D: NA; DNA: TGTGCCAGCAGTTCCCCGTCGACACCGGATGAAAAACTGTTTTTT; CDR3: CASSSPSTPDEKLFF
length: 15; J: TRBJ2-7; size: NA; V: TRBV15; D: TRBD2; DNA: TGTGCCACCAGCGGTGAACTAGCGGGAAACTACGAGCAGTACTTC; CDR3: CATSGELAGNYEQYF
length: 20; J: TRBJ2-3; size: NA; V: TRBV9; D: TRBD2; DNA: TGTGCCAGCAGCGAAACGGGGACTAGCGGGACCAAAGATAGCACAGATACGCAGTATTTT; CDR3: CASSETGTSGTKDSTDTQYF
length: 17; J: TRBJ2-1; size: NA; V: TRBV27; D: NA; DNA: TGTGCCAACCAAGTTGGAGGACAATACCCCCTTGCAGGGGAGCAGTTCTTC; CDR3: CANQVGGQYPLAGEQFF
length: 11; J: TRBJ1-1; size: NA; V: TRBV14; D: NA; DNA: TGTGCCAGCAGCCAGGGCCCTGAAGCTTTCTTT; CDR3: CASSQGPEAFF
length: 12; J: TRBJ2-1; size: NA; V: TRBV6-5; D: NA; DNA: TGTGCCAGCAGTTACAATTGGGGTGAGCAGTTCTTC; CDR3: CASSYNWGEQFF